This record looks at one T cell receptor beta chain sequence and its context. Some clones are missing from TCRdb's copy, which holds only in-frame ones; the method was immunoSEQ multiplex PCR. This sample yields around 31,000 clones, of which roughly 92% are seen a single time; 0.73% belongs to the top ten. Trimming pared 3 bases from V and 2 bases from J, leaving 15 bases between. CDR3 size: 15 residues. Germline CDR1 is SGHNT and CDR2 is YYREEE (reference sequence). This entry is derived from a study of T cells in localized non-small cell lung cancer. The chain is built from TRBV5-4 and TRBJ2-7; weak D call: TRBD2 (6 bases). The receptor was derived from a woman aged 40 to 75 with stage I lung adenocarcinoma. The sequenced sample was peripheral blood, obtained before any cancer treatment. The CDR3 spells CASSSRDFPAYEQYF. The DNA for the CDR3 is TGTGCCAGCAGCTCCCGGGACTTCCCAGCCTACGAGCAGTACTTC.